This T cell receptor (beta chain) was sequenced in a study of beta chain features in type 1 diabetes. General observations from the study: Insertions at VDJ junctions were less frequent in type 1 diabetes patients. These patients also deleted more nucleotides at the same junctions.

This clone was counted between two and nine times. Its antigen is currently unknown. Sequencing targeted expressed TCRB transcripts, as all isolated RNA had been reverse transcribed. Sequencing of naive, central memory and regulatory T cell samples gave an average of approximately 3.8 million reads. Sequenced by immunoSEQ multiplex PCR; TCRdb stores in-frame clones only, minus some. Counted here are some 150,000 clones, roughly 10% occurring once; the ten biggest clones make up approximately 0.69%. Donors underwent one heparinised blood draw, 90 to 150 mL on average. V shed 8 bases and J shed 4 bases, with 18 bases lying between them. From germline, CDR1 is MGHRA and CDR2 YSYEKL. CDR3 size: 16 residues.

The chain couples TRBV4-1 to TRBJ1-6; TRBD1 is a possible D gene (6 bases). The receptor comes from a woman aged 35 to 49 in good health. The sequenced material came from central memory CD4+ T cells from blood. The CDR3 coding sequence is TGCGCCAGCCGAGGGATGGACAGACTGTATAATTCACCCCTCCACTTT. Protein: CASRGMDRLYNSPLHF.